These 28 T cell receptor beta chains were sequenced from one sample in a study of vaccination effects on CD4 cells after COVID-19. TCRdb's copy holds only in-frame clones and misses some; the assay was immunoSEQ multiplex PCR. The sample holds under 40,000 clones, approximately 75% seen once. ViraFEST assay sequencing came after antigen-specific CD4+ T cells were expanded with viral peptide pools. Once cultured for 10 to 11 days, the cells underwent separation to obtain CD4+ T cells. All study participants received two doses of BNT162b2 or mRNA-1273 vaccine. Their antigens remain unidentified. Sequenced here: CD4+ T cells from PBMCs cultured with HCoV-229E spike peptides, sampled after COVID-19 vaccination. Receptor source: a human donor who received a COVID-19 vaccine.

In this sample, this clone turned up a few times. The chain joins TRBV6-6 to TRBJ1-3, with 11 bases fitting TRBD1. Germline-derived CDR1 and CDR2 are MNHNY and SVGAGI (reference sequence). The CDR3 loop spans 16 amino acids. The V gene end was trimmed by 2 bases and the J gene end by 4 bases; junction bases not matched to a gene: 4. The DNA for the CDR3 is TGTGCCAGCAGTTACGGACAGGGGGCGTGGGGAAACACCATATATTTT. Protein product: CASSYGQGAWGNTIYF.

The rearrangement joins TRBV5-5 to TRBJ1-2, with D perhaps TRBD1 (5 bases). From germline, CDR1 is SGHKS and CDR2 YYEKEE (reference sequence). The CDR3 runs to 14 residues. V was cut by 0 bases and J by 6 bases, with 12 bases left in between. The CDR3 nucleotides read TGTGCCAGCAGCTTGGGTGCAGGGTCGAATGGCTACACCTTC. It codes for CASSLGAGSNGYTF. Variable domain in full (rest from reference TRBV5-5 and TRBJ1-2): DAGVTQSPTHLIKTRGQQVTLRCSPISGHKSVSWYQQVLGQGPQFIFQYYEKEERGRGNFPDRFSARQFPNYSSELNVNALLLGDSALYLCASSLGAGSNGYTFGSGTRLTVV.

This clone turned up a few times. This rearrangement joins TRBV5-4 to TRBJ2-7; 10 nucleotides agree with TRBD2. The CDR3 totals 16 residues. The germline CDR1 and CDR2 sequences are SGHNT and YYREEE (reference sequence). Germline trimming cut 1 base from V and 1 base from J; bases unmatched to any gene: 5. CDR3 bases: TGTGCCAGCAGCTTGACTTGGACTAGCGGATCCTACGAGCAGTACTTC. Translated: CASSLTWTSGSYEQYF. Filled out from reference TRBV5-4 and TRBJ2-7, the complete variable domain reads ETGVTQSPTHLIKTRGQQVTLRCSSQSGHNTVSWYQQALGQGPQFIFQYYREEENGRGNFPPRFSGLQFPNYSSELNVNALELDDSALYLCASSLTWTSGSYEQYFGPGTRLTVT.

The V gene is TRBV5-4, the J gene TRBJ1-3; 7 nucleotides match TRBD1. V dropped 2 bases and J dropped 0; count of bases not matched to a gene: 5. This CDR3 has 16 residues. CDR1 and CDR2 from the germline V gene are SGHNT and YYREEE (reference sequence). This CDR3 reads CASSLTGALSGNTIYF. CDR3 in DNA: TGTGCCAGCAGCTTAACAGGGGCCCTCTCTGGAAACACCATATATTTT.

The chain is built from TRBV10-1 and TRBJ2-2; D gene uncertain. V was cut by 3 bases and J by 2 bases, with 7 bases left in between. This CDR3 is 14 amino acids long. Per germline, CDR1 WNHNN and CDR2 SYGVQD (reference sequence). The CDR3 coding sequence is TGCGCCAGCAGTGACCAGGCTAACACCGGGGAGCTGTTTTTT. Translating it yields CASSDQANTGELFF.

The chain carries TRBV5-3 and TRBJ1-2; TRBD1 is a possible D gene (5 bases). TRBV5-3 qualifies as an ORF whose function is uncertain. V lost 3 bases and J lost 4, with 16 bases in between. The CDR3 is 15 residues long. The CDR3 nucleotides read TGTGCCAGAAGCTCGGACAATTCGGAGGGCTATGGCTACACCTTC. It yields the protein CARSSDNSEGYGYTF.

This chain links TRBV7-9 with TRBJ1-2, with 7 bases lining up with TRBD1. V was pared by 0 bases and J by 2 bases, with 3 bases of the junction left unmatched. The CDR3 contains 15 residues. Germline V gene lookup returns CDR1 SEHNR and CDR2 FQNEAQ (reference sequence). The CDR3 loop reads CASSLAQGDNYGYTF. CDR3 DNA: TGTGCCAGCAGCTTAGCTCAGGGGGACAACTATGGCTACACCTTC.

As DNA, the CDR3 is TGCGCCAGCAGCCCACTTTCCTTTAGGGGAAACACTGAAGCTTTCTTT. Its translation is CASSPLSFRGNTEAFF. V and J are TRBV10-1 and TRBJ1-1; D may be TRBD1 (5 bases). Trimming cost V 6 bases and J 2 bases, with 19 bases left between them. Germline values: CDR1 WNHNN, CDR2 SYGVQD (reference sequence). The CDR3 extends over 16 amino acids.

This chain links TRBV5-1 with TRBJ2-7, with D perhaps matching TRBD2 (6 bases). V shed 2 bases and J shed 3 bases, with 15 bases lying between them. This CDR3 has 15 amino acids. Germline values: CDR1 SGHRS, CDR2 YFSETQ. The CDR3 coding sequence is TGCGCCAGCAGCTTCATGCTATCGGGGGTCTACGAGCAGTACTTC. It translates to CASSFMLSGVYEQYF.

The J gene is TRBJ2-1, the V gene TRBV5-1; D possibly corresponds to TRBD1 (6 bases). Germline CDR1 SGHRS, CDR2 YFSETQ. V dropped 5 bases and J dropped 3 bases, with 15 bases sitting between them. The CDR3 runs 15 residues. The CDR3 is CASRVANRDYNEQFF. Written as DNA, the CDR3 is TGCGCCAGCAGAGTGGCGAACAGGGACTACAATGAGCAGTTCTTC.

V is TRBV27 and J is TRBJ1-5; TRBD1 matches at 9 bases. This CDR3 contains 15 residues. The V gene end was trimmed by 3 bases and the J gene end by 2 bases; junction bases not matched to a gene: 2. CDR1 is MNHEY, CDR2 SMNVEV, per germline (reference sequence). The CDR3 reads CASSFTGGGNQPQHF. CDR3 in DNA: TGTGCCAGCAGTTTTACAGGGGGCGGCAATCAGCCCCAGCATTTT.

The chain joins TRBV3-1 (or the pseudogene TRBV3-2) to TRBJ2-7; 11 bases align to TRBD1. CDR3 length: 16 amino acids. Germline CDR1 and CDR2: LGHDT and YNNKEL (reference sequence). Trimming took 4 bases from V and 0 from J; bases not matched to a gene: 5. CDR3 sequence: CASSRGQGVSSYEQYF. The CDR3 coding sequence is TGTGCCAGCAGCCGGGGACAGGGGGTAAGCTCCTACGAGCAGTACTTC.

In its sample, this clone was seen once. This chain joins TRBV2 and TRBJ1-5; a possible D gene is TRBD1 (6 bases). Germline V gene sequence: CDR1 SNHLY, CDR2 FYNNEI. Trimming left V 4 bases short and J 2 bases short, with 9 bases between. CDR3 size: 14 residues. CDR3 sequence (DNA): TGTGCCAGCAGTGGGGGGGCACGCAATCAGCCCCAGCATTTT. As protein: CASSGGARNQPQHF.

The chain carries TRBV5-1 and TRBJ2-7, with a possible D match to TRBD2 (6 bases). V lost 1 base and J lost 3, with 11 bases in between. Germline V gives CDR1 SGHRS, CDR2 YFSETQ. The CDR3 extends over 14 amino acids. CDR3 sequence: CASSLSWRGYEQYF. DNA for the CDR3: TGCGCCAGCAGCTTGAGTTGGAGGGGCTACGAGCAGTACTTC.

This clone has just one count. The chain joins TRBV29-1 to TRBJ2-7; no definite D call. The germline CDR1 and CDR2 sequences are SQVTM and ANQGSEA. The V end lost 1 base, the J end lost 4 bases, and 11 bases lay between the germline ends. The CDR3 runs to 13 residues. CDR3 nucleotide sequence: TGCAGCGTTGAAGGGGTTAGTGGTTACGAGCAGTACTTC. Translating gives CSVEGVSGYEQYF.

The rearrangement uses TRBV9 and TRBJ1-2, with D possibly matching TRBD1 (5 bases). With 2 bases removed from V and 2 bases from J, the gap between germline ends came to 13 bases. Germline loops: CDR1 SGDLS, CDR2 YYNGEE. This CDR3 is 15 amino acids long. In nucleotides, the CDR3 is TGTGCCAGCAGCGTTTTCCAGGGTGCCAACTATGGCTACACCTTC. Protein product: CASSVFQGANYGYTF.

The table lists this clone with a few counts. The chain recombines TRBV3-1 (or the pseudogene TRBV3-2) with TRBJ1-5; D gene unclear. V was cut by 0 bases and J by 0 bases, with 18 bases left in between. The germline V gene encodes CDR1 LGHDT and CDR2 YNNKEL (reference sequence). This CDR3 comprises 19 residues. The CDR3 reads CASSQDAQTESYSNQPQHF. The CDR3 DNA follows: TGTGCCAGCAGCCAAGACGCTCAAACAGAATCTTATAGCAATCAGCCCCAGCATTTT.

This chain joins TRBV3-1 (or the pseudogene TRBV3-2) and TRBJ2-5; no firm D call. The CDR3 has 12 residues. Germline CDR1 LGHDT, CDR2 YNNKEL (reference sequence). Trimming left V 1 base short and J 5 bases short, with 5 bases between. The CDR3 loop is CASSQVTETQYF. The CDR3 nucleotides read TGTGCCAGCAGCCAAGTTACGGAGACCCAGTACTTC.

This clone was counted between two and nine times. The CDR3 DNA is TGTGCCAGCAGCTTAAGGGGACTCGGCAAGCAGTACTTC. Its translation is CASSLRGLGKQYF. V and J are TRBV11-2 and TRBJ2-7; D is possibly TRBD2 (6 bases). V gave up 2 bases and J gave up 8 bases, with 13 bases separating them. Per the germline V gene, CDR1 is SGHAT and CDR2 is FQNNGV. This CDR3 is 13 amino acids long.

V and J are TRBV7-9 and TRBJ2-7, with 9 bases identical to TRBD1. The CDR3 is 16 amino acids. In germline, CDR1 is SEHNR, CDR2 FQNEAQ (reference sequence). The V and J ends lost 1 base and 0 bases, in that order; junction bases with no gene match: 4. The CDR3 is CASSLVRTGVSYEQYF. In DNA form, the CDR3 reads TGTGCCAGCAGCTTAGTTAGGACAGGGGTCTCCTACGAGCAGTACTTC.

By sample share, this clone is large (0.1 to 1%). V usage is TRBV7-6 and J usage is TRBJ2-7; D may be TRBD2 (6 bases). In germline, CDR1 is SGHVS, CDR2 FNYEAQ. The CDR3 runs 15 residues. V was cut by 4 bases and J by 6 bases, with 19 bases left in between. The CDR3, as DNA: TGTGCCAGCAGCTCCCAGGCGGGGCAGGGCCTCGAGCAGTACTTC. It yields the protein CASSSQAGQGLEQYF.

The chain links TRBV6-4 to TRBJ2-1, with D perhaps matching TRBD2 (6 bases). The V and J ends lost 5 bases and 10 bases respectively, with 18 bases between them. CDR1 is MRHNA and CDR2 is SNTAGT in the germline V gene. This CDR3 region has 14 residues. The CDR3 coding sequence is TGTGCCAGCAGTCAAGGGACTCGCACTTGGGAGCAGTTCTTC. Translation gives CASSQGTRTWEQFF.

This clone came up a few times. J is TRBJ1-1 and V is TRBV14, with no clear D. Germline CDR1 and CDR2: SGHDN and FVKESK. The CDR3 has 13 amino acids. Deletions cut 0 bases from V and 1 base from J, with 3 bases between. As DNA, the CDR3 is TGTGCCAGCAGCCAAGAGTGGAACACTGAAGCTTTCTTT. It yields the protein CASSQEWNTEAFF.

The gene calls are TRBV3-1 (or the pseudogene TRBV3-2) and TRBJ2-2, with TRBD1 matching 8 bases. After removal of 7 bases from V and 1 base from J, the junction contained 5 bases not matched to a gene. Germline lookup yields CDR1 LGHDT and CDR2 YNNKEL (reference sequence). The CDR3 consists of 15 residues. The CDR3 spells CASTSGQVNTGELFF. The CDR3 coding sequence is TGTGCCAGCACCTCGGGACAGGTGAACACCGGGGAGCTGTTTTTT.

The rearrangement uses TRBV5-5 and TRBJ2-7; a weak D match, TRBD2 (5 bases). V shed 0 bases and J shed 11 bases, with 15 bases lying between them. CDR3 length: 13 amino acids. Germline values: CDR1 SGHKS, CDR2 YYEKEE (reference sequence). The CDR3 region is CASSLGQTKKEYF. DNA of the CDR3: TGTGCCAGCAGCTTGGGTCAGACTAAAAAAGAGTACTTC.

The chain joins TRBV12-5 to TRBJ2-7; no firm D call. The germline V gene encodes CDR1 LGHNT and CDR2 FRNRAP. This CDR3 has 12 residues. Trimming took 3 bases from V and 6 from J, leaving 9 bases between them. The CDR3 loop reads CASGFRTREQYF. In nucleotides, the CDR3 is TGTGCTAGTGGTTTCCGGACGCGCGAGCAGTACTTC.

The rearrangement joins TRBV5-1 to TRBJ2-1, with 12 bases lining up with TRBD2. The CDR3 consists of 17 residues. The junction had 12 bases not matched to a gene; V was cut back by 4 bases and J by 7 bases. Per the germline V gene, CDR1 is SGHRS and CDR2 is YFSETQ. CDR3 in DNA: TGCGCCAGCAGCCTCCGACTAGCGGGAGACAAGAGGAATGAGCAGTTCTTC. This codes for CASSLRLAGDKRNEQFF.

This clone came up a few times. The J gene is TRBJ1-3, the V gene TRBV19; 10 nucleotides agree with TRBD1. Germline V gene lookup returns CDR1 LNHDA and CDR2 SQIVND (reference sequence). This CDR3 region has 16 residues. J gave up 5 bases and V 5 bases, and 9 bases lay outside the gene matches. The CDR3, as DNA: TGTGCCAGTAGTCTAAGACAGGGGGCCTTTAGAAACACCATATATTTT. The encoded protein is CASSLRQGAFRNTIYF.